This is a list of T cell receptor beta chains from one sample in a study of T-cell memory formation after mild COVID-19. TCRdb called the 5' RACE reads again in MiXCR, with one record for every CDR3 protein. The data show approximately 210,000 distinct CDR3 sequences, approximately 10% seen once. Specimen: PBMCs or a T cell subset sorted from them (not recorded which). These receptors were collected from a man between 18 and 35 years old who had mild COVID-19 (a few samples of this study predate the infection). Cell type and time point are not known. Each CDR3 is given with its conserved first and last residue. A D gene is named only where the DNA matches it firmly. Clone size appears in some rows only: once, few, many, or a class for an expanded clone.

size: .
D: .
J: TRBJ1-1
V: TRBV14
DNA: TGTGCCAGCAGCCAAGATCGTCAGGGTGAAGCTTTCTTT
CDR3: CASSQDRQGEAFF

size: many
D: TRBD2
J: TRBJ2-3
V: TRBV4-3
DNA: TGCGCCAGCAGCCAAGATCTTCAGCGGGGGGCCCCAGATACGCAGTATTTT
CDR3: CASSQDLQRGAPDTQYF

size: .
D: .
J: TRBJ2-5
V: TRBV12-3/TRBV12-4
DNA: TGTGCCAGCAGACGTACAGGGCTGGGGGAGACCCAGTACTTC
CDR3: CASRRTGLGETQYF

size: .
D: .
J: TRBJ2-1
V: TRBV5-4
DNA: TGTGCCAGCAGCTTGGTGAAGAACAATGAGCAGTTCTTC
CDR3: CASSLVKNNEQFF

size: few
D: .
J: TRBJ2-1
V: TRBV28
DNA: TGTGCCAGCAGTAACTACAATGAGCAGTTCTTC
CDR3: CASSNYNEQFF

size: .
D: TRBD1
J: TRBJ1-1
V: TRBV5-4
DNA: TGTGCCAGCAGCTTGACAGGGGGCAAAGCTTTCTTT
CDR3: CASSLTGGKAFF

size: few
D: .
J: TRBJ1-1
V: TRBV19
DNA: TGTGCCAGTAGTACCGGACGGACGGTGAACACTGAAGCTTTCTTT
CDR3: CASSTGRTVNTEAFF

size: few
D: .
J: TRBJ1-1
V: TRBV20-1
DNA: TGCAGTGCTGGTGGAGTGGGGATGAGCACTGAAGCTTTCTTT
CDR3: CSAGGVGMSTEAFF

size: few
D: TRBD1
J: TRBJ2-1
V: TRBV11-3
DNA: TGTGCCAGCAGCGGGACAGGGTCTTACAATGAGCAGTTCTTC
CDR3: CASSGTGSYNEQFF

size: few
D: .
J: TRBJ2-2
V: TRBV5-1
DNA: TGCGCCAGCATCGAGGGCAGTGGGACCGGGGAGCTGTTTTTT
CDR3: CASIEGSGTGELFF

size: few
D: .
J: TRBJ1-2
V: TRBV5-1
DNA: TGCGCCAGCAGCGTCCCCGGGTCCTTAAACTATGGCTACACCTTC
CDR3: CASSVPGSLNYGYTF

size: .
D: TRBD1
J: TRBJ1-2
V: TRBV12-3/TRBV12-4
DNA: TGTGCCAGCAGACCGACAGGGAACTATGGCTACACCTTC
CDR3: CASRPTGNYGYTF

size: .
D: .
J: TRBJ1-4
V: TRBV4-3
DNA: TGCGCCAGCAGCCTCCAGGGTGGTAATGAAAAACTGTTTTTT
CDR3: CASSLQGGNEKLFF

size: few
D: .
J: TRBJ1-2
V: TRBV9
DNA: TGTGCCAGCAGCGTGTCAGGGGTCGGCTACACCTTC
CDR3: CASSVSGVGYTF

size: few
D: TRBD1
J: TRBJ1-1
V: TRBV5-1
DNA: TGCGCCAGCAGCTTGGCCACACAGGGGTACACTGAAGCTTTCTTT
CDR3: CASSLATQGYTEAFF

size: .
D: .
J: TRBJ1-1
V: TRBV11-2
DNA: TGTGCCAGCAGCTCCGGATACACTGAAGCTTTCTTT
CDR3: CASSSGYTEAFF

size: many
D: TRBD1
J: TRBJ1-5
V: TRBV29-1
DNA: TGCAGCGTCGGGACAGGGGGCCATCAGCCCCAGCATTTT
CDR3: CSVGTGGHQPQHF

size: .
D: .
J: TRBJ1-6
V: TRBV19
DNA: TGTGCCAGTAGAGGGTATAATTCACCCCTCCACTTT
CDR3: CASRGYNSPLHF

size: many
D: .
J: TRBJ2-3
V: TRBV20-1
DNA: TGCAGTGCGAGGGCTGGAGGGACAGATACGCAGTATTTT
CDR3: CSARAGGTDTQYF

size: few
D: .
J: TRBJ2-3
V: TRBV12-3/TRBV12-4
DNA: TGTGCCAGCAGCCCGCTGTCTTTGGCCACATGGTATTTT
CDR3: CASSPLSLATWYF

size: .
D: TRBD2
J: TRBJ2-1
V: TRBV3-1
DNA: TGTGCCAGCAGCCAAGTCCCGGGGGGGCCTCTTGAGCAGTTCTTC
CDR3: CASSQVPGGPLEQFF

size: few
D: .
J: TRBJ2-3
V: TRBV25-1
DNA: TGTGCCAGCGCCGGGGACTGGGACTCCGCAGATACGCAGTATTTT
CDR3: CASAGDWDSADTQYF

size: .
D: .
J: TRBJ1-2
V: TRBV25-1
DNA: TGTGCCAGCAGTGAATTCGGGGGGGGCTACACCTTC
CDR3: CASSEFGGGYTF

size: many
D: .
J: TRBJ2-7
V: TRBV7-3
DNA: TGTGCCAGCAGCTTATCCAGTACCTCCTACGAGCAGTACTTC
CDR3: CASSLSSTSYEQYF

size: once
D: .
J: TRBJ1-6
V: TRBV19
DNA: TGTGCCAGTGCTGGACGGTATAATTCACCCCTCCACTTT
CDR3: CASAGRYNSPLHF

size: few
D: TRBD1
J: TRBJ1-5
V: TRBV6-6
DNA: TGTGCCAGCAGTTACTCGAAAGGGGGCGGTGGGCAGCCCCAGCATTTT
CDR3: CASSYSKGGGGQPQHF

size: .
D: TRBD1
J: TRBJ1-1
V: TRBV20-1
DNA: TGCAGTGCTAGAGGGACAGGGCCTGAAGCTTTCTTT
CDR3: CSARGTGPEAFF

size: .
D: .
J: TRBJ1-1
V: TRBV5-1
DNA: TGCGCCAGCAGCTTGGCGGTCACGGGGACTGAAGCTTTCTTT
CDR3: CASSLAVTGTEAFF

size: .
D: .
J: TRBJ2-1
V: TRBV29-1
DNA: TGCAGCGTTGATGGTCGACCATACAATGAGCAGTTCTTC
CDR3: CSVDGRPYNEQFF

size: .
D: .
J: TRBJ1-1
V: TRBV4-2
DNA: TGTGCCAGCAGCCAAGGGGGGGTCCCCGAAGCTTTCTTT
CDR3: CASSQGGVPEAFF

size: few
D: TRBD1
J: TRBJ1-5
V: TRBV2
DNA: TGTGCCAGCAGTGCCGGGACAGCCAATCAGCCCCAGCATTTT
CDR3: CASSAGTANQPQHF

size: few
D: .
J: TRBJ2-5
V: TRBV6-2/TRBV6-3
DNA: TGTGCCAGCAGTCAAGAAAAGAGAGAGACCCAGTACTTC
CDR3: CASSQEKRETQYF